The rows below give T cell receptor beta chains drawn from one sample of a study of OX40 agonist ivuxolimab in advanced cancers. The table came from immunoSEQ multiplex PCR; TCRdb's copy has only in-frame clones and leaves some out. The table lists over 85,000 clones, approximately 93% of them singletons, with about 0.3% in the top ten. The specimen comprised CD4+ or CD8+ T cells sorted from blood, sampled in a trial of the OX40 agonist ivuxolimab. These receptors came from an adult with an advanced solid tumor such as melanoma, head and neck, liver or kidney cancer. CDR3s include the opening cysteine and the closing phenylalanine or tryptophan. Fields, in order: D gene, J gene, V gene, clone size, CDR3 DNA, CDR3 protein. D genes are given only for firm matches. Clone sizes are given selectively: once, few, many, or a class where the clone is expanded.

D gene: -
J gene: TRBJ1-2
V gene: TRBV6-6
clone size: -
CDR3 DNA: TGTGCCAGCACCGCCGGCCCGTTTAAAGGCTACACCTTC
CDR3 protein: CASTAGPFKGYTF

D gene: -
J gene: TRBJ2-3
V gene: TRBV5-6
clone size: -
CDR3 DNA: TGTGCCAGCAGCTTGGGCGGTGTCACGGATACGCAGTATTTT
CDR3 protein: CASSLGGVTDTQYF

D gene: -
J gene: TRBJ1-2
V gene: TRBV7-9
clone size: -
CDR3 DNA: TGTGCCAGCAGCCTCTTCGAAAACTATGGCTACACCTTC
CDR3 protein: CASSLFENYGYTF

D gene: -
J gene: TRBJ1-2
V gene: TRBV7-9
clone size: -
CDR3 DNA: TGTGCCAGCAGCCGACTGGGTCTTAACTATGGCTACACCTTC
CDR3 protein: CASSRLGLNYGYTF

D gene: -
J gene: TRBJ1-1
V gene: TRBV9
clone size: -
CDR3 DNA: TGTACCAGCAGCCCCCAAAGACAGGAGGGAATGAACACTGAAGCTTTCTTT
CDR3 protein: CTSSPQRQEGMNTEAFF

D gene: -
J gene: TRBJ1-5
V gene: TRBV28
clone size: once
CDR3 DNA: TGTGCCAGCAGTTTAATAGCGGGCAGGTACAATCAGCCCCAGCATTTT
CDR3 protein: CASSLIAGRYNQPQHF

D gene: -
J gene: TRBJ1-2
V gene: TRBV6-1
clone size: -
CDR3 DNA: TGTGCCAGCAGCGGTACAGACGGCTACTATGGCTACACCTTC
CDR3 protein: CASSGTDGYYGYTF

D gene: -
J gene: TRBJ1-6
V gene: TRBV28
clone size: -
CDR3 DNA: TGTGCCACACAAGGTTCACCCCTCCACTTT
CDR3 protein: CATQGSPLHF

D gene: -
J gene: TRBJ1-1
V gene: TRBV5-1
clone size: -
CDR3 DNA: TGCGCCAGCAGGGGGGCAGCCTTGAACACTAAAGCTTTCTTT
CDR3 protein: CASRGAALNTKAFF

D gene: -
J gene: TRBJ1-1
V gene: TRBV6-5
clone size: -
CDR3 DNA: TGTGCCAGCAGTTACCGGCTCGACACTGAAGCTTTCTTT
CDR3 protein: CASSYRLDTEAFF

D gene: TRBD1
J gene: TRBJ2-5
V gene: TRBV2
clone size: -
CDR3 DNA: TGTGCCAGCAGGGACAGGACTGAGACCCAGTACTTC
CDR3 protein: CASRDRTETQYF

D gene: -
J gene: TRBJ1-3
V gene: TRBV6-6
clone size: -
CDR3 DNA: TGTGCCAGCAGCGACGCGGGGCAGGGGACGAACACCATATATTTT
CDR3 protein: CASSDAGQGTNTIYF

D gene: -
J gene: TRBJ1-6
V gene: TRBV7-2
clone size: once
CDR3 DNA: TGTGCCAGCAGCTTAGACCCCGATTCACCCCTCCACTTT
CDR3 protein: CASSLDPDSPLHF

D gene: TRBD1
J gene: TRBJ1-6
V gene: TRBV6-5
clone size: -
CDR3 DNA: TGTGCCAGCAGTCGGACAGGGGCCTATAATTCACCCCTCCACTTT
CDR3 protein: CASSRTGAYNSPLHF

D gene: TRBD1
J gene: TRBJ1-5
V gene: TRBV28
clone size: -
CDR3 DNA: TGTGCCACCGCAGGGGGCCTCAATCAGCCCCAGCATTTT
CDR3 protein: CATAGGLNQPQHF

D gene: -
J gene: TRBJ1-1
V gene: TRBV11-3
clone size: once
CDR3 DNA: TGTGCCAGCAGCCCCCGGGGATGGGGCACTGAAGCTTTCTTT
CDR3 protein: CASSPRGWGTEAFF

D gene: TRBD2
J gene: TRBJ2-5
V gene: TRBV19
clone size: -
CDR3 DNA: TGTGCCAGTAGTGTACGGGGGGGCCGGGTGACCCAGTACTTC
CDR3 protein: CASSVRGGRVTQYF

D gene: -
J gene: TRBJ1-6
V gene: TRBV18
clone size: -
CDR3 DNA: TGTGCCAGCTCACTCCTAGGCGCACCCCTCCACTTT
CDR3 protein: CASSLLGAPLHF

D gene: TRBD2
J gene: TRBJ2-1
V gene: TRBV4-1
clone size: -
CDR3 DNA: TGCGCCAGCAGCCAGGTTCGACTAGCGGGAATGGATGAGCAGTTCTTC
CDR3 protein: CASSQVRLAGMDEQFF

D gene: TRBD1
J gene: TRBJ1-2
V gene: TRBV19
clone size: -
CDR3 DNA: TGTGCCAGTAGTAGCCCCCGGGACAGCGCCTATGGCTACACCTTC
CDR3 protein: CASSSPRDSAYGYTF

D gene: TRBD2
J gene: TRBJ2-3
V gene: TRBV5-4
clone size: -
CDR3 DNA: TGTGCCAGCAGCTGGAGGGGACTAGCGGGAGATACGCAGTATTTT
CDR3 protein: CASSWRGLAGDTQYF

D gene: -
J gene: TRBJ1-5
V gene: TRBV29-1
clone size: -
CDR3 DNA: TGCAGCGTTGGTGTAGGGGCGAGTGGCAATCAGCCCCAGCATTTT
CDR3 protein: CSVGVGASGNQPQHF

D gene: -
J gene: TRBJ2-7
V gene: TRBV7-2
clone size: -
CDR3 DNA: TGTGCCAGCAGCTTAGGGACCTCCATGACCTACGAGCAGTACTTC
CDR3 protein: CASSLGTSMTYEQYF

D gene: -
J gene: TRBJ1-5
V gene: TRBV19
clone size: -
CDR3 DNA: TGTGCCAGTAGTATAAAAGTGGGGAATCAGCCCCAGCATTTT
CDR3 protein: CASSIKVGNQPQHF

D gene: TRBD2
J gene: TRBJ2-1
V gene: TRBV5-4
clone size: -
CDR3 DNA: TGTGCCAGCAGCGACAAACTAGCGGGATCGGGTGAGCAGTTCTTC
CDR3 protein: CASSDKLAGSGEQFF

D gene: TRBD2
J gene: TRBJ2-1
V gene: TRBV11-3
clone size: -
CDR3 DNA: TGTGCCAGCAGCTCCGAACCGACTAGCGGGGTTGGCAATGAGCAGTTCTTC
CDR3 protein: CASSSEPTSGVGNEQFF

D gene: -
J gene: TRBJ2-1
V gene: TRBV10-3
clone size: -
CDR3 DNA: TGTGCCATCATATGGGTGGATTACAATGAGCAGTTCTTC
CDR3 protein: CAIIWVDYNEQFF

D gene: -
J gene: TRBJ2-6
V gene: TRBV29-1
clone size: -
CDR3 DNA: TGCAGCGTTCCTCAGGCGACTGGGGCCAACGTCCTGACTTTC
CDR3 protein: CSVPQATGANVLTF

D gene: -
J gene: TRBJ2-7
V gene: TRBV5-6
clone size: once
CDR3 DNA: TGTGCCAGCAGCTCGCGTTGGGCCTACGAGCAGTACTTC
CDR3 protein: CASSSRWAYEQYF

D gene: -
J gene: TRBJ1-2
V gene: TRBV6-1
clone size: once
CDR3 DNA: TGTGCCAGCAGTTTAATACAGGGAAGTGGCTACACCTTC
CDR3 protein: CASSLIQGSGYTF

D gene: TRBD1
J gene: TRBJ2-7
V gene: TRBV6-6
clone size: -
CDR3 DNA: TGTGCCAGCAGTTATCGGACAGGGGGCTACGAGCAGTACTTC
CDR3 protein: CASSYRTGGYEQYF

D gene: -
J gene: TRBJ1-4
V gene: TRBV28
clone size: -
CDR3 DNA: TGTGCCAGCATCAACTCGGGGGGGTATGGTGAAAAACTGTTTTTT
CDR3 protein: CASINSGGYGEKLFF

D gene: TRBD1
J gene: TRBJ2-4
V gene: TRBV6-5
clone size: -
CDR3 DNA: TGTGCCAGCAGTTACACAGGGGGAGGAAACATTCAGTACTTC
CDR3 protein: CASSYTGGGNIQYF

D gene: -
J gene: TRBJ2-3
V gene: TRBV6-5
clone size: -
CDR3 DNA: TGTGCCAGCAGTTACTCTCAGGGAGGCACGCAGTATTTT
CDR3 protein: CASSYSQGGTQYF

D gene: -
J gene: TRBJ2-3
V gene: TRBV6-1
clone size: -
CDR3 DNA: TGTGCCAGCAGTGAACGAATTAGGGATACGCAGTATTTT
CDR3 protein: CASSERIRDTQYF

D gene: TRBD1
J gene: TRBJ2-5
V gene: TRBV15
clone size: -
CDR3 DNA: TGTGCCACCAGCAGAACGAACAGGGGCCAAGAGACCCAGTACTTC
CDR3 protein: CATSRTNRGQETQYF

D gene: -
J gene: TRBJ2-5
V gene: TRBV7-2
clone size: -
CDR3 DNA: TGTGCCAGCAGCCGACGTTCCCAAGAGACCCAGTACTTC
CDR3 protein: CASSRRSQETQYF

D gene: -
J gene: TRBJ2-3
V gene: TRBV4-3
clone size: -
CDR3 DNA: TGCGCCAGCAGCCAAGATCTGACGGGAGTCGGGGATACGCAGTATTTT
CDR3 protein: CASSQDLTGVGDTQYF

D gene: -
J gene: TRBJ1-3
V gene: TRBV19
clone size: -
CDR3 DNA: TGTGCCAGTAACCCGGACATGGGAAACTCTGGAAACACCATATATTTT
CDR3 protein: CASNPDMGNSGNTIYF

D gene: -
J gene: TRBJ1-6
V gene: TRBV6-1
clone size: -
CDR3 DNA: TGTGCCAGCACTCTTGTAGGTTCCTATAATTCACCCCTCCACTTT
CDR3 protein: CASTLVGSYNSPLHF

D gene: -
J gene: TRBJ2-3
V gene: TRBV5-1
clone size: -
CDR3 DNA: TGCGCCAGCAGCTTTTTCGGGGGCACAGATACGCAGTATTTT
CDR3 protein: CASSFFGGTDTQYF

D gene: TRBD1
J gene: TRBJ2-1
V gene: TRBV18
clone size: few
CDR3 DNA: TGTGCCAGCTCACCGGGACAGCAAAATGAGCAGTTCTTC
CDR3 protein: CASSPGQQNEQFF

D gene: TRBD1
J gene: TRBJ2-3
V gene: TRBV29-1
clone size: -
CDR3 DNA: TGCAGCGCCCTGGGACAGGGGGCCACAGATACGCAGTATTTT
CDR3 protein: CSALGQGATDTQYF

D gene: -
J gene: TRBJ2-6
V gene: TRBV11-1
clone size: -
CDR3 DNA: TGTGCCAGTTGCCAGAGCTCTGGGGCCAACGTCCTGACTTTC
CDR3 protein: CASCQSSGANVLTF

D gene: -
J gene: TRBJ1-2
V gene: TRBV15
clone size: -
CDR3 DNA: TGTGCCACCAGCCAGGGGTCTGGCTACACCTTC
CDR3 protein: CATSQGSGYTF

D gene: -
J gene: TRBJ1-5
V gene: TRBV6-6
clone size: -
CDR3 DNA: TGTGCCAGCAGCCGCCAGGGGTATCAGCCCCAGCATTTT
CDR3 protein: CASSRQGYQPQHF

D gene: -
J gene: TRBJ1-5
V gene: TRBV4-2
clone size: -
CDR3 DNA: TGTGCCAGCAGCCAAGACGTGGATACGCAGCCCCAGCATTTT
CDR3 protein: CASSQDVDTQPQHF

D gene: TRBD1
J gene: TRBJ2-2
V gene: TRBV5-4
clone size: -
CDR3 DNA: TGTGCCAGCAGCTTGAACAGGGGGCGGAACACCGGGGAGCTGTTTTTT
CDR3 protein: CASSLNRGRNTGELFF

D gene: TRBD1
J gene: TRBJ2-1
V gene: TRBV7-3
clone size: -
CDR3 DNA: TGTGCCAGCAGCCCGACAGGGGGCTCCTACAATGAGCAGTTCTTC
CDR3 protein: CASSPTGGSYNEQFF

D gene: -
J gene: TRBJ1-5
V gene: TRBV11-2
clone size: -
CDR3 DNA: TGTGCCAGCAGCCGCAGCCCGGGTCAGCCCCAGCATTTT
CDR3 protein: CASSRSPGQPQHF

D gene: -
J gene: TRBJ2-5
V gene: TRBV11-2
clone size: -
CDR3 DNA: TGTGCCAGCACCCTCCAAGAGACCCAGTACTTC
CDR3 protein: CASTLQETQYF

D gene: TRBD1
J gene: TRBJ1-5
V gene: TRBV28
clone size: -
CDR3 DNA: TGTGCCAGCAGGCGGCAGGGGGCTCAGCCCCAGCATTTT
CDR3 protein: CASRRQGAQPQHF

D gene: -
J gene: TRBJ2-1
V gene: TRBV21-1
clone size: -
CDR3 DNA: TGTGCCAGCGGGACGGATCACTACAATGAGCAGTTCTTC
CDR3 protein: CASGTDHYNEQFF

D gene: TRBD1
J gene: TRBJ1-6
V gene: TRBV30
clone size: -
CDR3 DNA: TGTGCCTGGAGTCGGGACAGGATAACCTATAATTCACCCCTCCACTTT
CDR3 protein: CAWSRDRITYNSPLHF